The clone carrying this TCR beta chain has just one count. What it binds is not known. CDR1 and CDR2 (germline): SGHRS, YFSETQ. The CDR3 length is 13 residues. Trimming cost V 2 bases and J 2 bases, with 8 bases left between them. The data were produced by immunoSEQ multiplex PCR, yet TCRdb's version contains in-frame clones alone and is incomplete. The sample has roughly 140,000 clones, roughly 85% seen once. This specimen belongs to a study of Ad26.COV2.S vaccination and SARS-CoV-2 variants. General study results and limits: Individuals receiving vaccine had higher spike-specific TCR breadth than placebo recipients did. In vaccinated individuals, spike-specific CD8+ and CD4+ T cell responses reportedly displayed substantial breadth. The TCR-based breadth and depth measures might underestimate overall T cell responses. Vaccine recipients and placebo recipients showed similar non-spike TCR breadth.

This TCR was sampled from a human donor who had recovered from COVID-19. The sequenced sample was peripheral blood, obtained after recovery from COVID-19. The chain combines TRBV5-1 with TRBJ2-7, with D hard to call. The CDR3 coding sequence is TGCGCCAGCAGCTTCACAGTCACCTACGAGCAGTACTTC. Its translation: CASSFTVTYEQYF.